This T cell receptor beta chain comes out of a study of cytomegalovirus exposure and HLA in healthy donors (dated by TCRdb to 2016 to 2017). Background for the entire study: In an earlier analysis of approximately 640 of the donors, 250 to 300 Gb of sequence data and 95 million to 130 million unique TCR beta sequences from 180 million or so T cells were reported. An earlier analysis of several hundred of the donors applied high-throughput TCR beta sequencing to assess whether each TCR beta V gene segment acted as functional or pseudogenic. HLA typing included class I and class II loci at four-digit resolution. On average, over 200,000 unique TCR beta nucleotide sequences were sequenced per donor among fewer than 500 genotyped donors of the cohort, with 15% to 20% of those sequences being non-productive. The study profiled the T cell repertoires of 666 subjects by immunosequencing and related them to cytomegalovirus serostatus. Because of strong linkage in the cohort, four or five DR-DQ haplotypes were treated as single units for association and clustering. All discovery cohort repertoires had been generated on a single sequencing platform. The aim of the study was to test whether cataloging public T cell receptors could identify signatures of past pathogen exposure. A separate validation cohort of roughly 110 different subjects was used in addition to the approximately 700-subject first cohort. A later analysis re-examined previously published TCR beta repertoires from hundreds of donors and added high-resolution HLA genotyping to investigate patterns of TCR occurrence. Of the approximately 400 genotyped donors, roughly 76% were placed in the genetic ancestry cluster associated with self-reported Caucasian donors. Approximately 300 gigabases of sequencing data and roughly 80 million unique TCR sequences made up an early release that covered 500 to 650 HLA-typed donors. Typing coverage varied by locus: roughly 629-630 donors for A, B, C, DRB1 and DQB1; approximately 560 for DQA1; about 570 for DPA1; 400 to 480 for DPB1. Alongside the repertoire data, information on donor age, sex, ethnicity and CMV serostatus was compiled. To predict cytomegalovirus infection status, the study brought together high-throughput TCR immunosequencing, statistical association of individual TCRs with disease status, and machine learning. Rather than using new phenotypic data, the later analysis identified candidate immune exposures from TCR beta sequences and from how often those sequences occurred across donors. In a later genetic analysis, genome-wide SNP genotypes for about three fifths of the roughly 670 donors were used, and that subset was treated as a discovery cohort. What the authors observed across the whole study: Across donors, most TCR sequences were observed very rarely, whereas some public TCRs were present in many individuals. Because some donors lacked HLA typing at each locus, the association tests relied only on the typed subset. A later genetic analysis associated a missense DCLRE1C variant with V-gene and J-gene trimming of TCR beta chains, and an independent cohort replicated the association. The sequencing pipeline was judged likely to have produced a cluster of highly shared sequence variants as a technical artifact. The authors suggested that the approach could potentially be extended to other disease states and immunological phenotypes. In a later analysis, HLA-associated TCR beta chains showed more clonal expansion and lower generation probabilities than non-associated chains that were equally common. Compared with the roughly 710-donor mean, donors in an Asian-associated ancestry cluster had fewer N-insertions in productive TCRs, according to a later genetic analysis. In vitro tests confirmed that three of the cytomegalovirus-associated TCR beta chains recognize cytomegalovirus antigens. Linkage disequilibrium might explain the correlated functional status among segregating V segments, but an unknown experimental factor could not be ruled out. In this cohort, only TCR beta chains were sequenced, and detectable features were limited by the absence of alpha or paired-chain data. CMV serostatus was the only immune exposure information available for the cohort. About 17 rarely observed V segments, including chromosome 9 orphons, were excluded from the earlier analysis of about 610 of the donors because counts were too low. A later analysis associated 17,000 or so TCR beta sequences with specific HLA alleles at a false discovery rate of 0.05. Cytomegalovirus status was reported to be diagnosed by the classifier with high specificity and sensitivity in both the original and validation cohorts. The study listed around 160 TCR beta chains as associated with cytomegalovirus. Sequencing depth was assumed to be roughly uniform across donors in the presence/absence analyses, though that assumption may not hold. A further reported finding was that TCR beta sequences accurately predicted the HLA-A and HLA-B alleles for most subjects in the first cohort. Several of the top co-occurrence clusters appeared to be linked to parvovirus B19, influenza, CMV and Epstein-Barr virus, according to a later analysis. Most CMV-associated TCR beta chains appeared to be HLA-restricted in a later analysis, and the HLA associations seemed to be driven largely by CMV exposure. Assigning TCR associations to individual alleles was difficult when HLA alleles, especially DR and DQ, strongly co-occurred. Some IMGT-functional V segments, including TRBV6-2 and TRBV6-3, could not be distinguished by the 87-base-pair reads and were therefore excluded. Broadly in line with IMGT annotations, most TCR beta V segments showed up in productive rearrangements about 87% or about 30% of the time in an earlier analysis of several hundred of the donors. A later analysis found that TCR association rates varied across HLA loci, with DRB1 alleles showing the most associated TCRs and HLA-C alleles the fewest.

As to this clone: Its antigen is currently not known. Per-base qualities were not stored, and no clone one base away is much larger.

Library preparation was by the immunoSEQ multiplex PCR assay. The multiplex PCR relied on a mix of 60 forward primers for TCR Vbeta segments and 13 reverse primers for TCR Jbeta segments. The CDR3 region of rearranged TCR beta genes was amplified from genomic DNA by a multiplex PCR assay. The Illumina HiSeq System was used to sequence the amplified TCR beta libraries as 87-base-pair reads. As for the original processing: In a later analysis, tens of millions of unique TCR beta chains were counted across the approximately 640 repertoires, and approximately 11 million of these chains were shared by at least two donors. Raw reads were error-corrected and collapsed into unique sequences by a nearest-neighbor algorithm in which closely related sequences were merged to remove PCR and sequencing errors. CDR3 sequences were aligned to IMGT reference sequences to assign V, D and J gene segments. For a sequence to be retained, a match of at least six nucleotides to both a V gene segment and a J gene segment was required. Rearrangements were classified as productive when the CDR3 lacked stop codons and remained in frame with V and J, and all other rearrangements were classified as non-productive. CDR3 was defined according to IMGT convention as the region running from the second conserved V-encoded cysteine to the conserved J-encoded phenylalanine. The earlier analysis of about 640 of the donors excluded any sequence lacking an unambiguous match to a single V gene segment. In an earlier analysis of approximately 550 of the donors, V segments were called functional above 56.7% productive rearrangements and were called segregating when the between-donor standard deviation exceeded 5%. A statistical classification framework was developed to diagnose cytomegalovirus status using the catalog of TCR beta chain sequences. In a later analysis, V and J genes were assigned by comparing TCR nucleotide sequences against IMGT/GENE-DB human TR gene sequences. A later analysis assigned CDR3 sequences and most-parsimonious VDJ recombination scenarios with the TCRdist pipeline. In a later analysis, each TCR beta chain was defined by its CDR3 amino acid sequence together with its V-gene family, and reads without a unique V-gene family were excluded. To address suspected cross-contamination and a sequencing artifact, a later analysis removed several hundred highly shared, low-generation-probability nucleotide sequences. In a later analysis, a clonal expansion index was calculated for each public chain from normalized within-repertoire ranks of inferred template counts. A later analysis computed generation probabilities with a VDJ recombination model fitted to out-of-frame rearrangements, and checked the results against IGoR. In a later analysis, TCR-TCR, TCR-HLA and TCR-CMV co-occurrence was scored with hypergeometric tests, and a repertoire-size bias correction was applied to TCR pairs. A later analysis estimated false discovery rates by permuting HLA or CMV assignments 20 times. In a later analysis, co-occurring TCRs were grouped using DBSCAN, and TCRdist sequence similarity was added for clustering within HLA-allele-positive subsets. Repertoires with fewer than 30,000 or more than 120,000 public chains, plus five repertoires with anomalous nucleotide sharing, were excluded from co-occurrence clustering. TCRdb re-hosts the immuneACCESS table, in-frame sequences only. Its copies lack some clones; in the studies checked, an unresolved V gene accounts for under half of them, and the cause for the rest is not known. Clonal size and the V and J genes are those of that table, whereas D and trimming came from the DNA. This sample holds 100,000 to 120,000 clones; under 85% were observed only once. The leading ten clones occupy roughly 6.2% of the sample.

The cohort consisted of approximately 670 healthy bone marrow donors. All cohort members were sampled while nominally healthy, although unrecorded immune exposures were likely present. The donor tested CMV seropositive and was one of the 289 seropositive cohort members. Every donor gave a peripheral blood sample, and the peripheral blood mononuclear cells from that sample were used for TCR beta sequencing. The Qiagen DNeasy Blood Extraction Kit was used to extract genomic DNA from the blood cell samples. V and J are trimmed by 10 bases and 4 bases, and the gene matches miss 4 bases of the junction. The CDR3, from cysteine to phenylalanine, totals 12 residues. Just the 36-base CDR3 DNA is kept, in frame starting at base 1. CDR1 and CDR2 (MGHDK, SYGVNS) derive from the germline V gene.

The source is a man aged 25 to 40 in good health and CMV-seropositive. Recombination connected TRBV25-1 to TRBJ2-1; 7 middle bases align to TRBD1. Sequencing input: PBMCs. CDR3 region: CATQGVYNEQFF. The sequence in DNA is TGTGCCACGCAGGGGGTTTACAATGAGCAGTTCTTC.